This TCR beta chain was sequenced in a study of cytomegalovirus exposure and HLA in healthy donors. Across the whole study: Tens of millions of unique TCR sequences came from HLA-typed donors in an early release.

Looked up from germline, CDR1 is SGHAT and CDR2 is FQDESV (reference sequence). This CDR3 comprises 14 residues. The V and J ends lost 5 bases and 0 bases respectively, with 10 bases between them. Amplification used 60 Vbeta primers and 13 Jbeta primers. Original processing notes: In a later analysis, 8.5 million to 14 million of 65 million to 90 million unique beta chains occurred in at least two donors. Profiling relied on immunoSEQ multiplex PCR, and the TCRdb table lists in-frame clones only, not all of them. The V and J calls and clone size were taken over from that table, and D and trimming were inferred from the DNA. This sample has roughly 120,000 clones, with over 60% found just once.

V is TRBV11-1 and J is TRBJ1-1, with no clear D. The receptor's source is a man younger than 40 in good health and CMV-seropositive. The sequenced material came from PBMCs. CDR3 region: CASSKRRVNTEAFF. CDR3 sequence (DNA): TGTGCCAGCAGCAAGCGACGGGTGAACACTGAAGCTTTCTTT.